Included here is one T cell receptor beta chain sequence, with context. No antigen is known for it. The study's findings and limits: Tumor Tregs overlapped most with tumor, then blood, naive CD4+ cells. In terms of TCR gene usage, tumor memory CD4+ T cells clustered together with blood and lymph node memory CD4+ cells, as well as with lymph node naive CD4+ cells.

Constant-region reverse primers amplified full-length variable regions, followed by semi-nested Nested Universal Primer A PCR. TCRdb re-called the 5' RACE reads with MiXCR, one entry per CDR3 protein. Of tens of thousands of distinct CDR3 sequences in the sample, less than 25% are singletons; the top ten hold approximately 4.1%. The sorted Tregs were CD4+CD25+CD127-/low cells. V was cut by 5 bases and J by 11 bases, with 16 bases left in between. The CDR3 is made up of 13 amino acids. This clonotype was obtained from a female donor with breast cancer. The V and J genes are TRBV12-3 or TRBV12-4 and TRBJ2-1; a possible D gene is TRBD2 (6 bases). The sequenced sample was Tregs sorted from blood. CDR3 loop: CASSTRDPRKQFF. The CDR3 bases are TGTGCCAGCAGTACGCGGGACCCCCGAAAGCAGTTCTTC.